One and the same sample provided the 20 T cell receptor beta chains below, sequenced in a study of T cell repertoires in cytomegalovirus infection (dated 2019 in TCRdb). For sequencing, an Illumina HiSeq 1500 was employed. The public sequencing data were trimmed at Q25 with fastp and processed into clonotypes with MiXCR by TCRdb, which kept only in-frame beta chains. Each CDR3 protein appears once, grouped with its most common genes and DNA. This sample lists about 490,000 distinct CDR3 sequences; approximately 25% were detected once. The biggest ten clones account for less than 15% of the sample. Input material: PBMCs. The receptors originated from a human donor in good health (CMV status not recorded). Some clones in this sample may be carry-over from other donors' samples.

This clonotype showed up many times. The V call is TRBV7-8, the J call TRBJ1-3; D is unclear. Germline assignment: CDR1 SGHVS and CDR2 FQNEAQ. Trimming removed 3 bases at V and 0 bases at J, with 15 bases between. This CDR3 region has 17 residues. CDR3 protein: CASSLFVGDSSGNTIYF. CDR3 bases: TGTGCCAGCAGCTTGTTCGTCGGGGATAGCTCTGGAAACACCATATATTTT.

The V call is TRBV4-1, the J call TRBJ1-1, with 7 bases identical to TRBD1. Germline assignment: CDR1 MGHRA and CDR2 YSYEKL. The CDR3 is made up of 17 amino acids. V trimming: 1 base; J trimming: 0 bases; junction bases outside the gene matches: 8. In DNA form, the CDR3 reads TGCGCCAGCAGCCAAGCCAGGGGGTCCCTCATGAACACTGAAGCTTTCTTT. It encodes CASSQARGSLMNTEAFF.

This chain links TRBV7-2 with TRBJ1-2; 8 nucleotides line up with TRBD1. J gave up 8 bases and V 10 bases, and 6 bases lay outside the gene matches. Germline assignment: CDR1 SGHTA and CDR2 FQGNSA. This CDR3 is built from 11 residues. The CDR3 is CATDRGRGYTF. In nucleotides, the CDR3 is TGTGCCACAGACAGGGGTCGCGGCTACACCTTC.

In this sample, this clonotype turned up a few times. CDR3 loop: CASRRQGGHRELFF. For the CDR3, the DNA is TGTGCCAGCAGACGACAGGGGGGGCACCGGGAGCTGTTTTTT. The chain has TRBV27 and TRBJ2-2, with 9 bases lining up with TRBD1. CDR3 length equals 14 residues. With 6 bases clipped from V and 9 bases from J, the junction kept 8 bases outside the gene matches. CDR1 MNHEY and CDR2 SMNVEV come from the germline V gene (reference sequence).

The rearrangement joins TRBV4-2 to TRBJ2-7; D tentatively reads TRBD1 or TRBD2 (5 bases each). This CDR3 has 13 residues. Germline CDR1 LGHNA, CDR2 YNFKEQ. V was pared by 0 bases and J by 2 bases, with 5 bases between. The CDR3, as DNA: TGTGCCAGCAGCCAAGAGGGGGCCTACGAGCAGTACTTC. It encodes CASSQEGAYEQYF.

The chain recombines TRBV6-1 with TRBJ2-5; maybe TRBD2 (5 bases). V was shortened by 5 bases and J by 5 bases, with 18 bases between the two germline ends. Per the germline V gene, CDR1 is MNHNS and CDR2 is SASEGT. The CDR3 sequence is 15 residues long. The CDR3 sequence is CASSSSFGGIETQYF. CDR3 DNA: TGTGCCAGCAGTTCGTCTTTCGGAGGAATTGAGACCCAGTACTTC.

This clonotype was seen more than once but under ten times. The rearrangement joins TRBV28 to TRBJ1-4, with D possibly TRBD1 on 5 matching bases. Germline loops: CDR1 MDHEN, CDR2 SYDVKM. V lost 6 bases, J lost 8 bases, and 16 bases lay in between. This CDR3 comprises 14 residues. In DNA, the CDR3 is TGTGCCAGCAGCTTCGGGACTCTAGGAGAAAAACTGTTTTTT. This gives the protein CASSFGTLGEKLFF.

There are a few counts of this clonotype. The chain joins TRBV18 to TRBJ1-6; perhaps TRBD1 as D (6 bases). The CDR3 has 16 amino acids. Germline V lookup: CDR1 KGHSH, CDR2 LQKENI. V was clipped by 3 bases and J by 4 bases, with 13 bases between them. DNA for the CDR3: TGTGCCAGCTCACCCAGGGGCCTATCTTATAATTCACCCCTCCACTTT. This translates into CASSPRGLSYNSPLHF.

This clonotype was seen many times. The chain has TRBV7-2 and TRBJ2-1; tentatively, D is TRBD2 (6 bases). Per the germline V gene, CDR1 is SGHTA and CDR2 is FQGNSA. CDR3 length: 16 amino acids. V lost 4 bases and J lost 8, with 21 bases in between. CDR3 bases: TGTGCCAGCAGCTCCTCCCTAGCGCGTCGTTTGGATGAGCAGTTCTTC. Its protein product is CASSSSLARRLDEQFF.

This clonotype has a handful of counts. The rearrangement links TRBV6-2 or TRBV6-3 to TRBJ2-7; 11 nucleotides match TRBD2. The V and J ends lost 5 bases and 3 bases, in that order; junction bases with no gene match: 6. The CDR3 length is 15 residues. Germline V gene lookup returns CDR1 MNHEY and CDR2 SVGEGT. CDR3 coding DNA: TGTGCCAGCAGTGGTAGCGGGAGGGCCTTCTACGAGCAGTACTTC. It translates to CASSGSGRAFYEQYF.

This clonotype was seen ten or more times. The V gene is TRBV7-2, the J gene TRBJ2-2, with unresolved D. The CDR3 spans 15 residues. CDR1 SGHTA and CDR2 FQGNSA come from the germline V gene. The germline V and J ends were trimmed by 7 bases and 1 base, with 13 bases remaining between them. In DNA, the CDR3 is TGTGCCAGCACCCACCTTCGCCTGAACACCGGGGAGCTGTTTTTT. Its translation: CASTHLRLNTGELFF.

This clonotype showed up just a few times. The chain recombines TRBV6-2 or TRBV6-3 with TRBJ2-6, with 11 bases matching TRBD2. Per germline, CDR1 MNHEY and CDR2 SVGEGT. V shed 2 bases and J 0 bases; nucleotides not matched to a gene: 6. The CDR3 contains 19 residues. Here the CDR3 DNA reads TGTGCCAGCAGTTACGACGCGACTAGCGGGACCTCTGGGGCCAACGTCCTGACTTTC. Translation gives CASSYDATSGTSGANVLTF.

This clonotype was observed a few times. J is TRBJ2-3 and V is TRBV7-6; D perhaps matches TRBD2 (6 bases). The ends were cut back, 5 bases at V and 6 bases at J, with 9 bases in the middle. This CDR3 is built from 12 residues. CDR1 and CDR2 from the germline V gene are SGHVS and FNYEAQ. As DNA, the CDR3 is TGTGCCAGCAGCCCGGGGGTGGATACGCAGTATTTT. It is translated as CASSPGVDTQYF.

This clonotype was seen a handful of times. The CDR3 region has the DNA TGTGCCAGCAGCTTAGGTGGTAGCGGGGTCACAGATACGCAGTATTTT. It specifies CASSLGGSGVTDTQYF. This rearrangement joins TRBV11-2 to TRBJ2-3; TRBD2 agrees at 8 bases. The CDR3 runs to 16 residues. The V segment lost 1 base and the J segment 2 bases; nucleotides outside the gene matches: 5. Germline V gives CDR1 SGHAT, CDR2 FQNNGV.

The chain recombines TRBV20-1 with TRBJ2-3; D not certain. In germline, CDR1 is DFQATT, CDR2 SNEGSKA (reference sequence). V lost 3 bases, J lost 7 bases, and 5 bases lay in between. The length of the CDR3 is 10 residues. The CDR3 sequence: CSASGNTQYF. The CDR3 DNA sequence: TGCAGTGCTAGCGGAAATACGCAGTATTTT.

This clonotype has at least ten counts. The chain uses TRBV7-9 and TRBJ2-5, with D possibly TRBD2 on 5 matching bases. This CDR3 comprises 14 residues. V gave up 4 bases and J gave up 4 bases, with 13 bases separating them. Germline assignment: CDR1 SEHNR and CDR2 FQNEAQ (reference sequence). The CDR3 reads CASSSGLTTETQYF. For the CDR3, the DNA is TGTGCCAGCAGCTCCGGACTGACGACAGAGACCCAGTACTTC.

The rearrangement uses TRBV2 and TRBJ2-1; D is possibly TRBD1 or TRBD2 (5 bases each). In germline, CDR1 is SNHLY, CDR2 FYNNEI. V lost 8 bases, J lost 5 bases, and 19 bases lay in between. The CDR3 has 15 amino acids. The CDR3 DNA follows: TGTGCCAGCCGGTGGGGGAGCGGAAAAGACAATGAGCAGTTCTTC. Translated: CASRWGSGKDNEQFF.

This clonotype has more than one count but fewer than ten. Mismatch with germline at one junction end may stem from a read error. The chain uses TRBV7-7 and TRBJ2-1, with D hard to call. CDR3 length: 12 amino acids. From germline, CDR1 is SSHAT and CDR2 FNYEAQ (reference sequence). CDR3 region: CASSRLMGEQFF. DNA for the CDR3: TGTGCTAGCAGCCGCCTTATGGGGGAGCAGTTCTTC.

The V and J genes are TRBV6-5 and TRBJ2-6; tentatively, D is TRBD1 or TRBD2 (5 bases each). CDR1 is MNHEY and CDR2 is SVGAGI in the germline V gene. CDR3 size: 17 residues. The V and J ends lost 11 bases and 3 bases respectively, with 23 bases between them. CDR3 amino acids: CAVSSGPPVYGANVLTF. CDR3 in DNA: TGTGCCGTCAGCTCGGGACCGCCGGTTTATGGGGCCAACGTCCTGACTTTC.

This clonotype appeared a few times. This chain connects TRBV6-1 to TRBJ2-1; D may match TRBD1 or TRBD2 (5 bases each). The CDR3 totals 14 residues. V lost 1 base to trimming and J lost 7 bases, with 11 bases between them. The germline V gene has CDR1 MNHNS and CDR2 SASEGT. The DNA for the CDR3 is TGTGCCAGCAGTGAAGGTGGGACCTGGAATGAGCAGTTCTTC. It codes for CASSEGGTWNEQFF.